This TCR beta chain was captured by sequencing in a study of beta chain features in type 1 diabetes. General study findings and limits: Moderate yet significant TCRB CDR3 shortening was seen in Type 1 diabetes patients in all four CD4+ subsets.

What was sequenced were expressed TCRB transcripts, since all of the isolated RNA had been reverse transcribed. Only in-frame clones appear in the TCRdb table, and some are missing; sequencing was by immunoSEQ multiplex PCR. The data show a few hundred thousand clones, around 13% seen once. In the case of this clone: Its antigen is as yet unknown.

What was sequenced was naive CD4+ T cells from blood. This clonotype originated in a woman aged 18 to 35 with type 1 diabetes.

The CDR3 sequence: CASSLTSGELFF. DNA for the CDR3: TGCGCCAGCAGCTTGACTAGCGGGGAGCTGTTTTTT. V is TRBV5-1 and J is TRBJ2-2; possible D gene TRBD2, 5 bases. V gave up 1 base and J gave up 7 bases, with 5 bases separating them. The CDR3 extends over 12 amino acids. Germline CDR1 and CDR2: SGHRS and YFSETQ.